The 15 T cell receptor beta chains in this list originate from one sample, sequenced in a study of T-cell memory formation after mild COVID-19. TCRdb recomputed calls from the 5' RACE reads with MiXCR, one row per CDR3 protein. The sample holds hundreds of thousands of distinct CDR3 sequences; roughly 21% are singletons and the top ten take approximately 12%. Sequenced input: PBMCs or a T cell subset sorted from them (not recorded which). The receptors were sampled from an adult woman who had mild COVID-19 (a few samples of this study predate the infection). Cell type and time point are not known.

V and J are TRBV12-3 or TRBV12-4 and TRBJ2-5; 7 bases map to TRBD1. With V trimmed by 8 bases and J by 1 base, 10 bases remained unmatched. CDR3 length: 15 residues. CDR3 protein: CASCPLRDSQETQYF. The CDR3, as DNA: TGTGCCAGCTGTCCCCTTCGGGACAGCCAAGAGACCCAGTACTTC.

This clonotype was detected only a few times. J is TRBJ2-1 and V is TRBV2; D possibly corresponds to TRBD1 (11 bases). Trimming pared 4 bases from V and 6 bases from J, leaving 25 bases between. The CDR3 covers 18 residues. Germline assignment: CDR1 SNHLY and CDR2 FYNNEI. CDR3 nucleotides: TGTGCCAGCAGTGGGACAGGGGGCCCGCCTAGCGGGGGCAATGAGCAGTTCTTC. It specifies CASSGTGGPPSGGNEQFF. The complete variable domain, with remaining parts taken from reference TRBV2 and TRBJ2-1, reads EPEVTQTPSHQVTQMGQEVILRCVPISNHLYFYWYRQILGQKVEFLVSFYNNEISEKSEIFDDQFSVERPDGSNFTLKIRSTKLEDSAMYFCASSGTGGPPSGGNEQFFGPGTRLTVL.

The chain has TRBV7-8 and TRBJ1-1; D perhaps matches TRBD1 (5 bases). Germline V CDR1 and CDR2: SGHVS, FQNEAQ. The CDR3 loop spans 16 amino acids. Trimming left V 3 bases short and J 8 bases short, with 22 bases between. CDR3 in DNA: TGTGCCAGCAGCTTGAGCCCTCTCTGGGACGGAGGGGAAGCTTTCTTT. The encoded protein is CASSLSPLWDGGEAFF.

This sequence joins TRBV7-2 and TRBJ2-5, with 7 bases lining up with TRBD2. Germline assignment: CDR1 SGHTA and CDR2 FQGNSA. CDR3 length equals 16 residues. J gave up 2 bases and V 0 bases, and 6 bases lay outside the gene matches. The CDR3 coding sequence is TGTGCCAGCAGCTTAGCTGCGCGGGAGAGGCAAGAGACCCAGTACTTC. It codes for CASSLAARERQETQYF.

The CDR3 spells CASSSTTLGMNTEAFF. The CDR3 DNA reads as TGTGCCAGCAGCTCCACAACACTCGGTATGAACACTGAAGCTTTCTTT. The V call is TRBV7-9, the J call TRBJ1-1; D uncertain. Germline V gene data show CDR1 as SEHNR and CDR2 as FQNEAQ (reference sequence). CDR3 size: 16 residues. Trimming cost V 4 bases and J 0 bases, with 15 bases left between them. The complete variable domain, with remaining parts taken from reference TRBV7-9 and TRBJ1-1, reads DTGVSQNPRHKITKRGQNVTFRCDPISEHNRLYWYRQTLGQGPEFLTYFQNEAQLEKSRLLSDRFSAERPKGSFSTLEIQRTEQGDSAMYLCASSSTTLGMNTEAFFGQGTRLTVV.

The chain couples TRBV4-2 to TRBJ2-1; 9 bases are shared with TRBD2. The CDR3 sequence is 16 residues long. Per germline, CDR1 LGHNA and CDR2 YNFKEQ. The V gene end was trimmed by 0 bases and the J gene end by 5 bases; junction bases not matched to a gene: 5. The DNA of the CDR3 is TGTGCCAGCAGCCAAGAACGCGGGAGGGGAAACAATGAGCAGTTCTTC. Translating it yields CASSQERGRGNNEQFF.

A few counts support this clonotype. The V gene is TRBV7-2, the J gene TRBJ2-7; D unresolved. The CDR3 covers 14 residues. Looked up from germline, CDR1 is SGHTA and CDR2 is FQGNSA. The germline V and J ends were trimmed by 5 bases and 0 bases, with 11 bases remaining between them. CDR3 bases: TGTGCCAGCAGCCTTTCGAGCGCCTCCTACGAGCAGTACTTC. Translated: CASSLSSASYEQYF. The full variable domain, in which reference TRBV7-2 and TRBJ2-7 provide the parts outside the CDR3, is GAGVSQSPSNKVTEKGKDVELRCDPISGHTALYWYRQSLGQGLEFLIYFQGNSAPDKSGLPSDRFSAERTGGSVSTLTIQRTQQEDSAVYLCASSLSSASYEQYFGPGTRLTVT.

This clonotype was detected only a few times. The V call is TRBV4-3, the J call TRBJ2-7, with 7 bases that match TRBD2. The CDR3 contains 21 residues. CDR1 and CDR2 from the germline V gene are LGHNA and YSLEER. V lost 1 base to trimming and J lost 0 bases; unmatched junction nucleotides: 21. As DNA, the CDR3 is TGCGCCAGCAGCCAAGGGTTTGTCCCCCGGGAGGAACTCTCACGCTCCTACGAGCAGTACTTC. Translating it yields CASSQGFVPREELSRSYEQYF.

The V call is TRBV15, the J call TRBJ2-7; 10 nucleotides line up with TRBD1. Per the germline V gene, CDR1 is LNHNV and CDR2 is YYDKDF (reference sequence). The length of the CDR3 is 14 residues. V dropped 6 bases and J dropped 5; count of bases not matched to a gene: 7. CDR3 coding DNA: TGTGCCACCAGATCGGACAGGGGGGATCACGAGCAGTACTTC. This encodes CATRSDRGDHEQYF.

This clonotype occurred once. The chain uses TRBV19 and TRBJ2-3, with D unresolved. Germline CDR1 reads LNHDA; CDR2 reads SQIVND (reference sequence). The length of the CDR3 is 10 residues. Trimming shortened V by 7 bases and J by 5 bases, and 4 bases separated the two germline ends. The DNA of the CDR3 is TGTGCCAGTAAGAGAGATACGCAGTATTTT. Its protein product is CASKRDTQYF.

The genes are TRBV6-6 and TRBJ1-1; TRBD1 aligns across 9 bases. Trimming cost V 2 bases and J 1 base; bases outside gene matches: 5. CDR3 length: 16 amino acids. CDR1 MNHNY and CDR2 SVGAGI come from the germline V gene (reference sequence). The CDR3 region has the DNA TGTGCCAGCAGTTACGCTACAGGGGGCGAGAACACTGAAGCTTTCTTT. As protein: CASSYATGGENTEAFF.

This clonotype has only a few counts. The chain has TRBV3-1 and TRBJ2-1; 11 nucleotides match TRBD2. Per the germline V gene, CDR1 is LGHDT and CDR2 is YNNKEL (reference sequence). The CDR3 contains 14 residues. Trimming removed 5 bases from V and 8 bases from J; junction bases left unmatched: 5. The CDR3 bases are TGTGCCAGCAGCTTTAGCGGGGGGGCCTATGAGCAGTTCTTC. Translation: CASSFSGGAYEQFF.

This clonotype was detected only a few times. V and J are TRBV5-1 and TRBJ2-1, with TRBD2 matching 12 bases. This CDR3 has 17 residues. Trimming removed 0 bases from V and 8 bases from J; junction bases left unmatched: 9. The germline V gene has CDR1 SGHRS and CDR2 YFSETQ. The DNA of the CDR3 is TGCGCCAGCAGCTTGGCGGCTAGCGGGGGGGCCGTTGATGAGCAGTTCTTC. Its translation is CASSLAASGGAVDEQFF.

The chain links TRBV27 to TRBJ2-1; D remains ambiguous. Germline loops: CDR1 MNHEY, CDR2 SMNVEV (reference sequence). V was trimmed by 2 bases and J by 11 bases, leaving 13 bases between them. The CDR3 extends over 13 amino acids. DNA for the CDR3: TGTGCCAGCAGTTTAAATTGGGTACAGAAGCAGTTCTTC. Its translation: CASSLNWVQKQFF.

The rearrangement links TRBV14 to TRBJ2-2; TRBD1 aligns across 9 bases. The CDR3 contains 15 residues. Germline CDR1 and CDR2: SGHDN and FVKESK. V was pared by 4 bases and J by 4 bases, with 4 bases of the junction left unmatched. CDR3 in amino acids: CASSRQGGPTGELFF. CDR3 nucleotides: TGTGCCAGCAGCCGACAGGGGGGTCCCACCGGGGAGCTGTTTTTT.